The entry that follows covers one T cell receptor (beta chain) sequence. Distinct nucleotide sequences in the sample also encode this CDR3. The data are from a study of blood T cell repertoires in COVID-19. Across the study: Italy, Spain and the United States were the sources of the convalescent and acute COVID-19 samples. T cells, B-cell-depleted T cells, or PBMCs supplied cDNA or gDNA.

Here immunoSEQ multiplex PCR was the method, and the copy in TCRdb shows in-frame clones only, minus some. The data hold about 230,000 clones, with 86% observed a single time. While infection was still active, Seattle patients were enrolled and then followed longitudinally. Sequences were obtained from peripheral blood. This TCR derives from a man aged 50 to 60 with COVID-19, enrolled during active disease.

In nucleotides, the CDR3 is TGTGCCAGCAGCTTAGGCCTAGCGGGAGGCTACAATGAGCAGTTCTTC. It encodes CASSLGLAGGYNEQFF. The chain is built from TRBV7-9 and TRBJ2-1, with 11 bases lining up with TRBD2. Germline CDR1 is SEHNR and CDR2 is FQNEAQ (reference sequence). This CDR3 has 16 amino acids. The V and J ends lost 1 base and 3 bases, in that order; junction bases with no gene match: 2.